These T cell receptor beta chains were read from a single sample in a study of T cells in Graves' hyperthyroidism and ophthalmopathy. TCRdb re-analysed the multiplex PCR reads in MiXCR, keeping a single row per CDR3 protein. In the table there are fewer than 500,000 distinct CDR3 sequences, about 13% of which are singletons. Sequences were obtained from blood. The receptors were gathered from a man aged 25 to 40 with Graves' hyperthyroidism that later progressed to Graves' ophthalmopathy. Both conserved end residues are trimmed from each CDR3. The order of the fields is J gene, V gene, CDR3 protein.

j_gene: TRBJ1-4
v_gene: TRBV28
CDR3aa: ASISGGTNEKLF

j_gene: TRBJ2-2
v_gene: TRBV2
CDR3aa: ASRLAGGQTGELF

j_gene: TRBJ1-5
v_gene: TRBV2
CDR3aa: ASSEWGGGNQPQH

j_gene: TRBJ1-1
v_gene: TRBV7-9
CDR3aa: ASSPQPGGGITEAF

j_gene: TRBJ2-3
v_gene: TRBV29-1
CDR3aa: SLDYRSATQY

j_gene: TRBJ1-4
v_gene: TRBV18
CDR3aa: ASSRGANEKLF

j_gene: TRBJ2-1
v_gene: TRBV12-3/TRBV12-4
CDR3aa: ASSRTSNEQF

j_gene: TRBJ1-6
v_gene: TRBV5-4
CDR3aa: ASSTGTDDSPLH

j_gene: TRBJ2-7
v_gene: TRBV7-9
CDR3aa: ASSLAGTNLYEQY

j_gene: TRBJ1-1
v_gene: TRBV30
CDR3aa: AWSVYSTGKKLNTEAF

j_gene: TRBJ1-2
v_gene: TRBV20-1
CDR3aa: SASPGQGFSGYGYT

j_gene: TRBJ2-1
v_gene: TRBV12-3/TRBV12-4
CDR3aa: ASSRGLAGGQNEQF

j_gene: TRBJ1-2
v_gene: TRBV4-1
CDR3aa: ASSYPGTTDYGYT

j_gene: TRBJ2-7
v_gene: TRBV20-1
CDR3aa: SAHHSYEQY

j_gene: TRBJ1-1
v_gene: TRBV28
CDR3aa: ASSLFGGGTEAF

j_gene: TRBJ2-7
v_gene: TRBV20-1
CDR3aa: SARDRAPYEQY

j_gene: TRBJ2-5
v_gene: TRBV3-1
CDR3aa: ASSQWTGTLETQY

j_gene: TRBJ1-2
v_gene: TRBV5-1
CDR3aa: ASSFGQGPSNYGYT

j_gene: TRBJ1-5
v_gene: TRBV11-2
CDR3aa: ASSLDNNQPQH

j_gene: TRBJ2-5
v_gene: TRBV28
CDR3aa: ASSLIQGRETQY

j_gene: TRBJ1-2
v_gene: TRBV14
CDR3aa: ASSQGQFGYT

j_gene: TRBJ1-5
v_gene: TRBV6-1
CDR3aa: ASRQGPDRAQH

j_gene: TRBJ1-2
v_gene: TRBV6-1
CDR3aa: ASSQGYVDYGYT

j_gene: TRBJ2-7
v_gene: TRBV4-1
CDR3aa: ASSQEDPGGNEQY